This T cell receptor (beta chain) is drawn from a study of identical twins. This clonotype was found a few times. Its antigen is not known. With 1 base removed from V and 6 bases from J, the gap between germline ends came to 13 bases. There are 15 residues in the CDR3. The V gene's germline CDR1 is SGHTA and CDR2 FQGNSA. TCRdb reprocessed the 5' RACE reads via MiXCR and lists one record per CDR3 protein. The data hold approximately 230,000 distinct CDR3 sequences, with 6.5% to 8% observed a single time. Overall study results and limits: In beta out-of-frame sequences, the excess sharing between twins was weaker.

The same specimen was also included in a second study, on T cells expressing NK-cell markers. That work contributes: The study drew TCR beta repertoires from sorted CD3+CD56+NKG2C+, CD3+CD56+NKG2C- and CD3+CD56-NKG2C+ T cells.

The chain carries TRBV7-2 and TRBJ2-1; D ambiguous. The source is a woman aged 18-29 years in good health. The sample was CD8+ T cells sorted from blood. The CDR3 region has the DNA TGTGCCAGCAGCTTAGGCAGCATAGTCTTCAATGAGCAGTTCTTC. Translation gives CASSLGSIVFNEQFF.